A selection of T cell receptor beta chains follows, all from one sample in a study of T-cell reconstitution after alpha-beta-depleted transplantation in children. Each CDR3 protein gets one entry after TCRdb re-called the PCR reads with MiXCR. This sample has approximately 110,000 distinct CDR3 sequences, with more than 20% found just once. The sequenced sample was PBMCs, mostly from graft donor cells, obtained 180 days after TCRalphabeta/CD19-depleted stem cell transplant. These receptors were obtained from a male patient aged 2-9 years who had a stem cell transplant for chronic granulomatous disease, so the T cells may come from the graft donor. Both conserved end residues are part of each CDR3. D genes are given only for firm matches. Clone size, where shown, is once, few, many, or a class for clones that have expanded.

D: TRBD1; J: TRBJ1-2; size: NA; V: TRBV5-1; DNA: TGCGCCAGCAGCTGGGGGGACAGGGCGAACTATGGCTACACCTTC; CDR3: CASSWGDRANYGYTF
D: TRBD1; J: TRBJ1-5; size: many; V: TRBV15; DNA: TGTGCCACCAGAGAGACAGGGCCCCCTCATCAGCCCCAGCATTTT; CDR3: CATRETGPPHQPQHF
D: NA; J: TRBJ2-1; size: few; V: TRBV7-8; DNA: TGTGCCAGCAGCCCGCCCCACGGGACTTTTAATGAGCAGTTCTTC; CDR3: CASSPPHGTFNEQFF
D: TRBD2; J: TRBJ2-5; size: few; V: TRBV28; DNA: TGTGCCAGCAGTTCCGGAGTAGCGGGATTACAAGAGACCCAGTACTTC; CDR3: CASSSGVAGLQETQYF
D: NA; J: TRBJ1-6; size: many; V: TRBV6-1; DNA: TGTGCCAGCAGTAGCTACAGGGTGGGAGATTCACCCCTCCACTTT; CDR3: CASSSYRVGDSPLHF
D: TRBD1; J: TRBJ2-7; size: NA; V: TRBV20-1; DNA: TGCAGTGCTAGAGATCTCAGGGGGCCCTACGAGCAGTACTTC; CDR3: CSARDLRGPYEQYF
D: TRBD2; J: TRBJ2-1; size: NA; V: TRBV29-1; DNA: TGCAGCGTTGAAGAATACCTAGCGGTCTACAATGAGCAGTTCTTC; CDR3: CSVEEYLAVYNEQFF
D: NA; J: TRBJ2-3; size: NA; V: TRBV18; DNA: TGTGCCAGCTCACCATGGAGCACAGATACGCAGTATTTT; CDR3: CASSPWSTDTQYF
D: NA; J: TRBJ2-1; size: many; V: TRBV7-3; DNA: TGTGCCAGCAGCTTACGGCCCTTCTACAATGAGCAGTTCTTC; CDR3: CASSLRPFYNEQFF
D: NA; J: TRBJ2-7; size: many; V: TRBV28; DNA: TGTGCCAGCAGTACTATTCCCGGGACGCAGAGCTCCTACGAGCAGTACTTC; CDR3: CASSTIPGTQSSYEQYF
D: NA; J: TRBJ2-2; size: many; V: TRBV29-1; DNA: TGCAGCGCCAGTGTGTTGAACACCGGGGAGCTGTTTTTT; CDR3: CSASVLNTGELFF
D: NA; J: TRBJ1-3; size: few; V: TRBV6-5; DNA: TGTGCCAGCAGTTACGGAGGAGCAGGGAGCGGAAACACCATATATTTT; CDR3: CASSYGGAGSGNTIYF
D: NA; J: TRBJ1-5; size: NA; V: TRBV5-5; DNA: TGTGCCAGCAGCTTGTCCGCGGATTTACAGCCCCAGCATTTT; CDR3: CASSLSADLQPQHF
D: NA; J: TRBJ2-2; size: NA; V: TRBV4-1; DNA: TGCGCCAGCAGCCAAGTACTCCTAGCCTCGGGGGAGCTGTTTTTT; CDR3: CASSQVLLASGELFF
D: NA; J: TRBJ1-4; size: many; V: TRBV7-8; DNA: TGTGCCAGCAGCTCACCGGGCTCGGGGAGGTTGGGCCTATATGAAAAACTGTTTTTT; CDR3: CASSSPGSGRLGLYEKLFF
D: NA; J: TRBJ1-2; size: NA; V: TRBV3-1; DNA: TGTGCCAGCAGCCAAGATAGGCTCTATGGCTACACCTTC; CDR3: CASSQDRLYGYTF
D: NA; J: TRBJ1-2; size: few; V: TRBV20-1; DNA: TGCAGTGCCCCCCCAGGGAGAAACTATGGCTACACCTTC; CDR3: CSAPPGRNYGYTF
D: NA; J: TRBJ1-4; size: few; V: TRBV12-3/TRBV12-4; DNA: TGTGCCAGCAGCAACCCGACAGGAACCCTGAATGAAAAACTGTTTTTT; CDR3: CASSNPTGTLNEKLFF
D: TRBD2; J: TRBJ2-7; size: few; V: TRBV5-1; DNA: TGCGCCAGCAGCTCTCGGACTAGCGTCTACGAGCAGTACTTC; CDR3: CASSSRTSVYEQYF
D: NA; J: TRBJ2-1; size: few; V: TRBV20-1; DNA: TGCAGTGCTTACAGAACAGTCCCCTCCTACAATGAGCAGTTCTTC; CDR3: CSAYRTVPSYNEQFF
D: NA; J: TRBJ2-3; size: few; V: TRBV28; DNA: TGTGCCAGCAGTTTCTTCCTCGCCGGGTCGCAGTATTTT; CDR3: CASSFFLAGSQYF
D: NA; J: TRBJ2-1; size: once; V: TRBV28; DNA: TGTGCCAGCAGGGCGGGAATTTCCCCTAATGAGCAGTTCTTC; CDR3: CASRAGISPNEQFF
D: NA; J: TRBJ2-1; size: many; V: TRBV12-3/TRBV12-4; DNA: TGTGCCAGCAGTCAAACAGGGCTACCCTACAATGAGCAGTTCTTC; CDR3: CASSQTGLPYNEQFF
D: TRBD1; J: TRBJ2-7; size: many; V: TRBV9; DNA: TGTGCCAGCAGCGTGGGGACAGGGGGGACCACCTACGAGCAGTACTTC; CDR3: CASSVGTGGTTYEQYF